This T cell receptor (beta chain) was recovered during a study of T cells in Graves' hyperthyroidism and ophthalmopathy. This clonotype has just a few counts. The TCR beta CDR3 regions underwent amplification using RNA transcripts as the source. The HTBI primer set drove a first-round RT-PCR of the TCR CDR3. TCRdb analysed the multiplex PCR reads with MiXCR anew, one entry per CDR3 protein. The repertoire holds 410,000 or so distinct CDR3 sequences, with roughly 14% as singletons. Clinical symptoms, serum thyroxine and TRAb, thyroid ultrasound and orbital computed tomography were used for the diagnoses. The germline V and J ends were trimmed by 5 bases and 0 bases, with 14 bases remaining between them. Germline V gene sequence: CDR1 SGHTA, CDR2 FQGTGA. The CDR3 consists of 17 residues.

The rearrangement links TRBV7-3 to TRBJ2-6; D unresolved. The clonotype was recovered from a man aged 18 to 30 with Graves' ophthalmopathy. The sequenced material came from blood. CDR3 loop: CASSPAGQSSGANVLTF. The CDR3 DNA reads TGTGCCAGCAGCCCGGCCGGCCAGAGCTCTGGGGCCAACGTCCTGACTTTC. Supplemented by reference TRBV7-3 and TRBJ2-6, the full variable domain reads GAGVSQTPSNKVTEKGKYVELRCDPISGHTALYWYRQSLGQGPEFLIYFQGTGAADDSGLPNDRFFAVRPEGSVSTLKIQRTERGDSAVYLCASSPAGQSSGANVLTFGAGSRLTVL.